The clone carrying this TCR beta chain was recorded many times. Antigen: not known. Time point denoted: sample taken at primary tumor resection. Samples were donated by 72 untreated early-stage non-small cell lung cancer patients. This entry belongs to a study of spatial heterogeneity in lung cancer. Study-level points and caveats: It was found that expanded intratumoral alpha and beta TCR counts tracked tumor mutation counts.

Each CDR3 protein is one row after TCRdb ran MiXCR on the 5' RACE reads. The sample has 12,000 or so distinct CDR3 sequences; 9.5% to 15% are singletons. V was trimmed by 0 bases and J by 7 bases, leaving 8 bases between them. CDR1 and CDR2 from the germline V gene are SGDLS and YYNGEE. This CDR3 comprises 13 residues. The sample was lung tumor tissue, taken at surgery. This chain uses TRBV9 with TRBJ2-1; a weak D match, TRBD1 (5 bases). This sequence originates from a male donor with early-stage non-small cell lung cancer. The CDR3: CASSVARGNEQFF. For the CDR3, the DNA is TGTGCCAGCAGCGTAGCTAGGGGTAATGAGCAGTTCTTC.